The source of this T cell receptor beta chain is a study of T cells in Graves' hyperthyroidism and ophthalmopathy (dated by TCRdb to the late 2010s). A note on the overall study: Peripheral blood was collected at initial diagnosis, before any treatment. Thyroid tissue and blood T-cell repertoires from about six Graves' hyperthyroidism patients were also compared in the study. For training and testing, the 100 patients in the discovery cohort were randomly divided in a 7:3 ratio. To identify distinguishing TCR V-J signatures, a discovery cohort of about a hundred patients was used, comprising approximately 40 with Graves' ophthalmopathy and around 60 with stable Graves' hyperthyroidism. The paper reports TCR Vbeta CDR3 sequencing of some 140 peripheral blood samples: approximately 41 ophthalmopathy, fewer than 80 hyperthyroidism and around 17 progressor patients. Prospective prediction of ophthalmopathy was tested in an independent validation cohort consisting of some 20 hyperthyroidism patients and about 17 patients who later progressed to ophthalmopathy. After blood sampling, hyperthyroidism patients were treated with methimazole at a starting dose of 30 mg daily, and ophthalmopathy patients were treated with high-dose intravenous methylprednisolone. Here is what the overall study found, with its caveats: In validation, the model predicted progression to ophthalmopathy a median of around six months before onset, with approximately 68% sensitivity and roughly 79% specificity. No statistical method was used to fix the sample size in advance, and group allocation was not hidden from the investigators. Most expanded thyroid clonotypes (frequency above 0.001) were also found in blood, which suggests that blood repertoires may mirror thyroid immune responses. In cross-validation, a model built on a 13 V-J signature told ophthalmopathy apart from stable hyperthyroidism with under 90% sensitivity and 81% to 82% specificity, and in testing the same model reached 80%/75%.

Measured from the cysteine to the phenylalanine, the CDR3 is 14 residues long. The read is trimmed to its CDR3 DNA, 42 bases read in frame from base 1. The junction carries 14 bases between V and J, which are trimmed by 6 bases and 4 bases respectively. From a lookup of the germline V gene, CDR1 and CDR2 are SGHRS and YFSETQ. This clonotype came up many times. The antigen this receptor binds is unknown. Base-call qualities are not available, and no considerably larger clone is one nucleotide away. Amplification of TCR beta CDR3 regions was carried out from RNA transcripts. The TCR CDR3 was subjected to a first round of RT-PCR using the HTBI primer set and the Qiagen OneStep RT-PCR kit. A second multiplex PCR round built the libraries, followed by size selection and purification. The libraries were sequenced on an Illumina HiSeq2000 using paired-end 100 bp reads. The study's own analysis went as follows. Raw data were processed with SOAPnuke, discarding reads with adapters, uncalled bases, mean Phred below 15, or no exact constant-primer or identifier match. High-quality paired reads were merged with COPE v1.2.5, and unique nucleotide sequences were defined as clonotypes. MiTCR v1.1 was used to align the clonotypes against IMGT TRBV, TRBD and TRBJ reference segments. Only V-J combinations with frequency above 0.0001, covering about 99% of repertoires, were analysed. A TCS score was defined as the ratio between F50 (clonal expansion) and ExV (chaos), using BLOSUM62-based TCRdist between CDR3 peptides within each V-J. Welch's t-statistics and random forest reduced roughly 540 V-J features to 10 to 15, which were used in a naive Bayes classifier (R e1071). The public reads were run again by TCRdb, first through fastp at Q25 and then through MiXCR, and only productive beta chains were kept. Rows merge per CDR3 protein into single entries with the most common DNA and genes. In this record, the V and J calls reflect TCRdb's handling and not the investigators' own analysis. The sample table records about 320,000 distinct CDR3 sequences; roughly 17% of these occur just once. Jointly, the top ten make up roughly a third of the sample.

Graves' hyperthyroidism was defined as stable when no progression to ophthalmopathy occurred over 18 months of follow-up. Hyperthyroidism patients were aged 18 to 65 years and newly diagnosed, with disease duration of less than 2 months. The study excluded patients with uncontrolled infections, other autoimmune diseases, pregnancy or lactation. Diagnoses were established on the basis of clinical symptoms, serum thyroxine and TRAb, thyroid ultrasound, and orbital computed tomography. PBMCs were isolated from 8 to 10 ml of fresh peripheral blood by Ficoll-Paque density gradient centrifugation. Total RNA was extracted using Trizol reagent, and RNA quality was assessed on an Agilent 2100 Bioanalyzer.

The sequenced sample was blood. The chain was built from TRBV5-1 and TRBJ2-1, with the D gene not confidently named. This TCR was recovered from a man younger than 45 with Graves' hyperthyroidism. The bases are TGCGCCAGCATTGGACCTCCTCTTTACAATGAGCAGTTCTTC. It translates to CASIGPPLYNEQFF.